What follows are 21 T cell receptor beta chains derived from one specimen sequenced in a study of tumor-infiltrating lymphocytes in primary liver carcinoma. The template, 500 ng total RNA, yielded TCR beta cDNA made with a constant-region primer. ARM-PCR, slightly modified, supplied the TCR beta libraries through three nested multiplex PCR rounds. Researchers ran the first two PCR rounds for roughly 10 cycles each with TRBV1-TRBV30 forward primers and a C-beta reverse primer. A single record per CDR3 protein comes from TCRdb applying MiXCR to the multiplex PCR reads. The table lists about 120,000 distinct CDR3 sequences, 50% to 70% of them singletons. Co-extraction yielded RNA and DNA from around 20-30 mg of unsorted bulk tissue. The sequenced sample consisted of liver tumor tissue from sampling region 1. Described subset: tumor region T1, superior pole. The receptors were gathered from a woman in her fifties or sixties with primary liver carcinoma and hepatitis B virus infection.

The sample holds one count of this clonotype. At one boundary the junction diverges from the germline segment, which might be a read error. The chain employs TRBV7-9 and TRBJ2-5; D is undetermined. Germline V lookup: CDR1 SEHNR, CDR2 FQNEAQ (reference sequence). The CDR3 loop spans 11 amino acids. The CDR3 sequence: CASSFEEAQYF. The CDR3 DNA follows: TGTGCCAGCAGCTTCGAAGAGGCCCAGTACTTC.

A remark on this clonotype: The conserved final phenylalanine or tryptophan is absent from the CDR3, which likely points to a read error. The chain joins TRBV11-2 to TRBJ1-6; D is uncertain. CDR3 length equals 13 residues. The germline gives CDR1 SGHAT, CDR2 FQNNGV. The DNA of the CDR3 is TGTGCCAGAAGCTTAGAGCCGGGCTCACCCCTCCACGTT. Amino acids: CARSLEPGSPLHV.

Note on this clonotype: This may arise from a read error, as a much more abundant clone is one base away. This sequence joins TRBV4-1 and TRBJ2-3; D not resolved. Germline-derived CDR1 and CDR2 are MGHRA and YSYEKL. This CDR3 has 17 residues. The CDR3 coding sequence is TGCGCCAGCAGCCAAGATCCCGACTCTTCTCGCACATATACGCAGTATTTT. This sequence encodes CASSQDPDSSRTYTQYF.

A word on this clonotype: A junction end diverges from the germline sequence, so it may reflect a read error. The CDR3 spells CASGLGFRLMSVLREQYF. CDR3 bases: TGTGCCAGCGGCTTAGGGTTCAGGCTAATGTCGGTGTTGCGCGAGCAGTACTTC. V gene TRBV11-2 combines with J gene TRBJ2-7, with D unresolved. The CDR3 is 18 amino acids. Germline assignment: CDR1 SGHAT and CDR2 FQNNGV.

This chain links TRBV11-2 with TRBJ2-5, with a tentative D call TRBD2 (6 bases). CDR1 and CDR2 (germline): SGHAT, FQNNGV. The CDR3 contains 14 residues. As DNA, the CDR3 is TGTACCACCGGGGTTCGGGCGGGAATAGAGACCCAGTACTTC. Translated: CTTGVRAGIETQYF.

This chain connects TRBV11-2 to TRBJ2-1, with 11 positions matching TRBD2. The germline gives CDR1 SGHAT, CDR2 FQNNGV. CDR3 length equals 17 residues. The V gene end was trimmed by 5 bases and the J gene end by 9 bases; junction bases not matched to a gene: 15. The CDR3 nucleotides are TGTGCCAGCAGCAGGAGAATAGCGGGAGGGCCGTGGGGTGAGCAGTTCTTC. As protein: CASSRRIAGGPWGEQFF.

Comments on this clonotype: A single base separates this from a much larger clone, so it may be a read error. The chain has TRBV12-3 or TRBV12-4 and TRBJ2-7, with 11 nucleotides matching TRBD2. This CDR3 is 14 amino acids long. CDR3 protein: CASCFTSGSQEQYF. The CDR3 DNA sequence: TGTGCCAGCTGTTTTACTAGCGGGAGCCAAGAGCAGTACTTC.

The chain has TRBV12-3 or TRBV12-4 and TRBJ2-3; possibly TRBD1 for D (6 bases). The V gene lost 6 bases and the J gene lost 14 bases, with 27 bases spanning the gap. This CDR3 contains 15 residues. Here the CDR3 DNA reads TGTGCCAGCAGACGCGGACAGATTAGCACAGATACACGGTATTTT. This gives the protein CASRRGQISTDTRYF.

Of note for this clonotype: One junction end disagrees with the germline gene, perhaps due to a read error. The chain uses TRBV11-2 and TRBJ2-3; D not certain. Germline CDR1 SGHAT, CDR2 FQNNGV. This CDR3 has 13 amino acids. The CDR3 loop is CANSFGRTDMQYF. The CDR3 nucleotides are TGTGCCAACAGCTTCGGACGCACAGATATGCAGTATTTT.

As regards this clonotype: Since the CDR3 does not end with the conserved phenylalanine or tryptophan, this likely comes from a read error. The gene calls are TRBV11-2 and TRBJ2-3; possible D gene TRBD2, 6 bases. This CDR3 has 14 amino acids. Germline CDR1 is SGHAT and CDR2 is FQNNGV. The CDR3 DNA follows: TGTGCCAGCAGCTTAACGGCTAGCGTAGATACACAGTATCTT. It encodes CASSLTASVDTQYL.

In regard to this clonotype: The conserved closing phenylalanine or tryptophan is absent in this CDR3, likely reflecting a read error. V is TRBV11-3 and J is TRBJ2-1; 8 nucleotides line up with TRBD2. The CDR3 sequence is 15 residues long. Looked up from germline, CDR1 is SGHNT and CDR2 is YENEEA. V was pared by 5 bases and J by 12 bases, with 15 bases of the junction left unmatched. CDR3 amino acids: CASSPRGSGNNVQFL. DNA of the CDR3: TGTGCCAGCAGCCCTAGGGGTAGCGGGAACAACGTGCAGTTCTTA.

As for this clonotype: A much larger clonotype is one base distant, so this may be a read error. The chain employs TRBV7-8 and TRBJ2-7, with 9 bases lining up with TRBD1. Germline CDR1 is SGHVS and CDR2 is FQNEAQ. The CDR3 runs to 14 residues. The CDR3 loop is CASSNRGRDGERYF. The CDR3 nucleotides read TGTGCCAGCAGCAACAGGGGGCGCGATGGAGAGCGGTACTTC.

For this clonotype: One end of the junction fails to match germline, which may point to a read error. The chain is built from TRBV5-1 and TRBJ2-3; possibly TRBD1 for D (6 bases). Germline V lookup: CDR1 SGHRS, CDR2 YFSETQ. The CDR3 is made up of 13 amino acids. The CDR3 nucleotides read TGCGTCAGCAGAAACAGGGCCGCAGATACGCAGTATTTT. Translating it yields CVSRNRAADTQYF.

The J gene is TRBJ2-2, the V gene TRBV28; D not resolved. CDR1 and CDR2 from the germline V gene are MDHEN and SYDVKM. The V gene lost 2 bases and the J gene lost 3 bases, with 13 bases spanning the gap. CDR3 length equals 16 residues. The DNA of the CDR3 is TGTGCCAGCAGTTTACCCAAGGAAAGAGACACCGGGGAGCTGTTTTTT. Its translation is CASSLPKERDTGELFF.

In its sample, this clonotype was seen once. The V call is TRBV6-6, the J call TRBJ1-1; D is ambiguous. Germline lookup yields CDR1 MNHNY and CDR2 SVGAGI (reference sequence). Between the trimmed V and J ends, which lost 5 bases and 2 bases, there was a span of 9 bases. The CDR3 length is 13 residues. In nucleotides, the CDR3 is TGTGCCAGCAGTCTCACACGTAACACTGAAGCTTTCTTT. Translation: CASSLTRNTEAFF.

Concerning this clonotype: A much larger clone differs from this one at a single base, so this may be a read error. For the CDR3, the DNA is TGCAGCGTTGGGCATCCTAACACCGGGGAGCTGTTTTTT. Translating gives CSVGHPNTGELFF. The chain combines TRBV29-1 with TRBJ2-2, with D unresolved. The CDR3 totals 13 residues. CDR1 SQVTM and CDR2 ANQGSEA come from the germline V gene. Trimming cost V 4 bases and J 2 bases, with 8 bases left between them.

V gene TRBV6-1 combines with J gene TRBJ2-7; D perhaps matches TRBD2 (5 bases). V lost 5 bases, J lost 7 bases, and 12 bases lay in between. The CDR3 has 12 amino acids. Germline CDR1 MNHNS, CDR2 SASEGT. In DNA, the CDR3 is TGTGCCAGCAGTAGATTAACGGGAGAGCAGTACTTC. Protein product: CASSRLTGEQYF.

This clonotype was seen ten or more times. The rearrangement joins TRBV29-1 to TRBJ2-1; the match to TRBD2 covers 7 bases. CDR3 size: 13 residues. The germline gives CDR1 SQVTM, CDR2 ANQGSEA. V was clipped by 7 bases and J by 9 bases; unmatched bases: 12. CDR3 residues: CSAVTREWGEQFF. The CDR3 DNA reads as TGCAGCGCCGTCACGCGGGAGTGGGGTGAGCAGTTCTTC.

With respect to this clonotype: It is likely a read error, because the conserved phenylalanine at the end of the CDR3 is missing. The V gene is TRBV28, the J gene TRBJ2-7, with a weak D call TRBD2 (5 bases). Trimming shortened V by 5 bases and J by 5 bases, and 19 bases separated the two germline ends. In germline, CDR1 is MDHEN, CDR2 SYDVKM. The CDR3 spans 15 residues. CDR3 sequence (DNA): TGTGCCAGCAGTAAGCTGGGGAGTACGGAAAACGAGCAGTACTCC. Its translation: CASSKLGSTENEQYS.

A remark on this clonotype: Compared with germline, one end of the junction differs, possibly owing to a read error. The chain carries TRBV5-1 and TRBJ1-5; D is undetermined. There are 14 residues in the CDR3. The germline CDR1 and CDR2 sequences are SGHRS and YFSETQ. The CDR3 reads CASSLGNRDQPQNF. The CDR3 bases are TGCGCCAGCAGCTTGGGCAACCGCGATCAGCCCCAGAATTTT.

This clonotype counts as large. This chain links TRBV11-3 with TRBJ2-1; D perhaps matches TRBD1 (5 bases). Germline CDR1 reads SGHNT; CDR2 reads YENEEA. This CDR3 is 13 amino acids long. Trimming left V 1 base short and J 6 bases short, with 7 bases between. The chain's CDR3 is CASSLGDSNEQFF. CDR3 nucleotide sequence: TGTGCCAGCAGCTTAGGAGACAGCAATGAGCAGTTCTTC.